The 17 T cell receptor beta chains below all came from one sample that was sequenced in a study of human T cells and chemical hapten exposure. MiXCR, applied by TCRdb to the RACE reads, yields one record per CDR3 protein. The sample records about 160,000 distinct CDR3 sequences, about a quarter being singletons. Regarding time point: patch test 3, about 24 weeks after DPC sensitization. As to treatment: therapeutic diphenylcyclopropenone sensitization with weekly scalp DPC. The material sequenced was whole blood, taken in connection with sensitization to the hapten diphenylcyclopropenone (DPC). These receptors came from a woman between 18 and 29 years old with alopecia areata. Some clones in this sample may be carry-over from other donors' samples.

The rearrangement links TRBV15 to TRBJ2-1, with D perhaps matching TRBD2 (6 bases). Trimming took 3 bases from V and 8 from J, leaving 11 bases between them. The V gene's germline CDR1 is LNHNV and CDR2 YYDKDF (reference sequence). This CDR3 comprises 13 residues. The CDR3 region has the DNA TGTGCCACCAGCAGCCACGGGGGTTATGAGCAGTTCTTC. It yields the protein CATSSHGGYEQFF.

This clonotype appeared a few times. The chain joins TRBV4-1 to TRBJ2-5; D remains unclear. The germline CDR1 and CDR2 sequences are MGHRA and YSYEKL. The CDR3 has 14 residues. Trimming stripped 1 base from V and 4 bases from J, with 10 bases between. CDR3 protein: CASSQASTPETQYF. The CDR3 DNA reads TGCGCCAGCAGCCAAGCTTCAACCCCAGAGACCCAGTACTTC.

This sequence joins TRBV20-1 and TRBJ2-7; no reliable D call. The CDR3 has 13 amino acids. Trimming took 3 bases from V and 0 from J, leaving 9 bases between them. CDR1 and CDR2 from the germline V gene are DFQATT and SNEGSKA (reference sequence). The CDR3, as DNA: TGCAGTGCTAGCGGGCCCGGCTCCTACGAGCAGTACTTC. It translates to CSASGPGSYEQYF.

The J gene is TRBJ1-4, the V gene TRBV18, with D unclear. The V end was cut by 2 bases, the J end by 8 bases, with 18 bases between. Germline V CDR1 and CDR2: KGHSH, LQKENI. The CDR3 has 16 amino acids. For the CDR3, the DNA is TGTGCCAGCTCACCAATCTCCGCTGTCGTTCGGGAAAAACTGTTTTTT. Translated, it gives CASSPISAVVREKLFF.

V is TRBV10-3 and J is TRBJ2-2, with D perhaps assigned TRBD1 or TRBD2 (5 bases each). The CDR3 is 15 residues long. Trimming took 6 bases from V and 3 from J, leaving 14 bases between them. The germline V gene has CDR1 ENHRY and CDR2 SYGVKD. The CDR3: CAIRLGERDTGELFF. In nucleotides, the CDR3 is TGTGCCATCAGGCTGGGGGAGCGCGACACCGGGGAGCTGTTTTTT.

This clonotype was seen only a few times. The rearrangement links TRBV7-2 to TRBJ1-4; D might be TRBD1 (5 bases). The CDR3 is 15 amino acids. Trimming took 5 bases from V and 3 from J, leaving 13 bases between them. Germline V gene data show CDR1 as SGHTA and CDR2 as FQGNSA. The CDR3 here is CASSRGGSPNEKLFF. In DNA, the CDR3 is TGTGCCAGCAGCCGGGGGGGTAGCCCTAATGAAAAACTGTTTTTT.

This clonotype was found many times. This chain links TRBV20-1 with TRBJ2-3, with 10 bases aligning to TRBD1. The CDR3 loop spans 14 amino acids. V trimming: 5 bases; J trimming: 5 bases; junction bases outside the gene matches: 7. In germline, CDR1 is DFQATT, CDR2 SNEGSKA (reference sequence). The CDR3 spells CSAADRGRGDTQYF. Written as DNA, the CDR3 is TGCAGTGCTGCTGACAGGGGGCGCGGAGATACGCAGTATTTT.

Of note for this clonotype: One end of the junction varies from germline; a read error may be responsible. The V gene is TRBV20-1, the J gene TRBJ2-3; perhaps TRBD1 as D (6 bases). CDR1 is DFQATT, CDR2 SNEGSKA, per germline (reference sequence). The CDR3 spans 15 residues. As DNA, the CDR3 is TGCAGGGCTAGGTTAGGGGGAGAGTCCACAGATACGCAGTATTTT. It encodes CRARLGGESTDTQYF.

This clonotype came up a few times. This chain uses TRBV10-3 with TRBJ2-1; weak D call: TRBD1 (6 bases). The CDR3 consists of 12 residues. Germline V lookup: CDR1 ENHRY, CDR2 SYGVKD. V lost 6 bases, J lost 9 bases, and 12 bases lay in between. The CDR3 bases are TGTGCCATCAGCCTCGGACAGATTGAGCAGTTCTTC. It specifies CAISLGQIEQFF.

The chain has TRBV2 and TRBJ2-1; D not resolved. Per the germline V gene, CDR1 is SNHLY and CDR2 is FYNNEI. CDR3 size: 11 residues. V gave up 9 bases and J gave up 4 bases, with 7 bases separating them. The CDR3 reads CASVLYNEQFF. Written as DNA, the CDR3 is TGTGCCAGTGTGCTGTACAATGAGCAGTTCTTC.

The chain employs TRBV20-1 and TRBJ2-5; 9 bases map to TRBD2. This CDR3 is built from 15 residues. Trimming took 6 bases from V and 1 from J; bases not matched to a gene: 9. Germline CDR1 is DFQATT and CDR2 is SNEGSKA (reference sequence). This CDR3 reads CSAPRRGGSQETQYF. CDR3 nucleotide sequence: TGCAGTGCCCCCCGGCGGGGGGGATCCCAAGAGACCCAGTACTTC.

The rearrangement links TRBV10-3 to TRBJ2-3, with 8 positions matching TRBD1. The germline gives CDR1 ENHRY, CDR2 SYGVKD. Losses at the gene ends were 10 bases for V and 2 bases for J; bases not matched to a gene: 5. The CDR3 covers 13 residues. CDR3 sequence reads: CATTGAPTDTQYF. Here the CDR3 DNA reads TGTGCCACGACAGGGGCCCCCACAGATACGCAGTATTTT.

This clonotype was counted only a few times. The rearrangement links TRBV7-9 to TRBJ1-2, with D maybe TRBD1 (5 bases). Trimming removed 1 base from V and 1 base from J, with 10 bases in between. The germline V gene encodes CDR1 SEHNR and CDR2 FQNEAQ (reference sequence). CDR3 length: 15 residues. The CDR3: CASSLDDSLNYGYTF. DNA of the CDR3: TGTGCCAGCAGCTTAGACGACAGTCTTAACTATGGCTACACCTTC.

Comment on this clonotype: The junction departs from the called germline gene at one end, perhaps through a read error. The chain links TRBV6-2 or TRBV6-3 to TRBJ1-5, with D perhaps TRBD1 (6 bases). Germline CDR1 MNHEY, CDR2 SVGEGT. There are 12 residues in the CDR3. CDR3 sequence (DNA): TGTGCCAGCAGTTACGTTGGGGGCAGACTGAATTTT. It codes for CASSYVGGRLNF.

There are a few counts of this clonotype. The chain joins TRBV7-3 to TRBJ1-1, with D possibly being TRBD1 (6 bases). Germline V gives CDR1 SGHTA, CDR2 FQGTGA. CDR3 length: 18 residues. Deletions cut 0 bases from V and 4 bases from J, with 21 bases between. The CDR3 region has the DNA TGTGCCAGCAGCTTAACCAACCCGGGACAAGGGCCAGGCACTGAAGCTTTCTTT. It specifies CASSLTNPGQGPGTEAFF.

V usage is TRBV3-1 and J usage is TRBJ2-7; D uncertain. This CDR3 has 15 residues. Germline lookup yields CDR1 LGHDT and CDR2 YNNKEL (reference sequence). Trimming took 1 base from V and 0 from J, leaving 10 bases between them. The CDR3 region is CASSQVPSPSYEQYF. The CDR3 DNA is TGTGCCAGCAGCCAAGTACCTAGTCCCTCCTACGAGCAGTACTTC.

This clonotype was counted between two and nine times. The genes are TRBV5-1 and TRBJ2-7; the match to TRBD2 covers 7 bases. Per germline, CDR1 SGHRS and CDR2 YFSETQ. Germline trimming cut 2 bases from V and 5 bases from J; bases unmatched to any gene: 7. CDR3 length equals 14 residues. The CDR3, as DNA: TGCGCCAGCAGCTTCCGACTAGCAGTCAACGAGCAGTACTTC. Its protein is CASSFRLAVNEQYF.